The clone carrying this T cell receptor (beta chain) was seen a handful of times. TCRdb passed the RT-PCR reads through MiXCR, listing each CDR3 protein once. This sample has about 570,000 distinct CDR3 sequences, with 11% found just once. The data were obtained in a study of response to subunit inactivated influenza vaccine. The same specimen was also included in a second study, on T cells expressing NK-cell markers. From that study: With UMIs, 5'RACE template switching was used to make TCR beta cDNA. All TCR beta repertoires analysed originated from sorted CD3+CD56+NKG2C+, CD3+CD56+NKG2C- and CD3+CD56-NKG2C+ T cells. In several experiments, an anti-gamma-delta TCR antibody restricted sorting to alpha-beta TCR T cells. Among CD8+ T cells from over 5 donors, dominant NKG2C+ clonotypes accounted for roughly 1.0-7.0%. Clarity on HCMV specificity was lacking for the expanded NKG2C+ T cell clones.

This clonotype was obtained from a man aged 50 to 60 who received an inactivated influenza vaccine. The input for sequencing was PBMCs from blood, taken on the day of vaccination.

CDR3: CASSQDAPTSFETQYF. Written as DNA, the CDR3 is TGTGCCAGCAGCCAAGATGCCCCCACTAGTTTCGAGACCCAGTACTTC. The J gene is TRBJ2-5, the V gene TRBV4-2; the D gene is possibly TRBD2 (5 bases). V gave up 0 bases and J gave up 5 bases, with 16 bases separating them. Germline CDR1 and CDR2: LGHNA and YNFKEQ. The CDR3 has 16 residues.